The 30 T cell receptor beta chains below come from one sample, sequenced in a study of CD8 T cells in ankylosing spondylitis. Study observations and caveats: Within ankylosing spondylitis blood, a TCR beta motif made up of roughly eight highly homologous variants appeared to be characteristic.

Which antigens these TCRs recognize remains unknown. TCRdb used MiXCR to reprocess the 5' RACE reads, holding one entry per CDR3 protein. Of around 440,000 distinct CDR3 sequences in the sample, more than 15% were seen once. Sequencing used blood, either unsorted or a sorted T cell fraction (not recorded which). These receptors originate from a male donor with ankylosing spondylitis.

The genes are TRBV12-3 or TRBV12-4 and TRBJ2-2; D possibly matches TRBD1 or TRBD2 (5 bases each). The CDR3 covers 17 residues. The V gene lost 4 bases and the J gene lost 6 bases, with 21 bases spanning the gap. This chain's CDR3 is CASSWGSRAMYAGELFF. The CDR3, as DNA: TGTGCCAGCAGTTGGGGGTCAAGGGCAATGTATGCCGGGGAGCTGTTTTTT.

This rearrangement joins TRBV18 to TRBJ2-2; 7 bases match TRBD2. V was clipped by 5 bases and J by 2 bases; unmatched bases: 8. The CDR3 extends over 16 amino acids. Germline lookup yields CDR1 KGHSH and CDR2 LQKENI. CDR3 loop: CASSAVAGINTGELFF. The CDR3 DNA reads TGTGCCAGCTCAGCCGTAGCGGGTATAAACACCGGGGAGCTGTTTTTT. Full variable domain (missing parts from reference TRBV18 and TRBJ2-2): NAGVMQNPRHLVRRRGQEARLRCSPMKGHSHVYWYRQLPEEGLKFMVYLQKENIIDESGMPKERFSAEFPKEGPSILRIQQVVRGDSAAYFCASSAVAGINTGELFFGEGSRLTVL.

The chain employs TRBV9 and TRBJ2-4; D gene ambiguous. The CDR3 totals 15 residues. The V and J ends lost 4 bases and 0 bases respectively, with 11 bases between them. Germline V gene data show CDR1 as SGDLS and CDR2 as YYNGEE. In nucleotides, the CDR3 is TGTGCCAGCAGCCCATCGAGTCTAGCCAAAAACATTCAGTACTTC. Translated: CASSPSSLAKNIQYF.

The genes are TRBV29-1 and TRBJ1-1, with D possibly being TRBD1 (5 bases). This CDR3 has 14 residues. The V end was cut by 5 bases, the J end by 1 base, with 14 bases between. Germline loops: CDR1 SQVTM, CDR2 ANQGSEA. CDR3: CSVTQPGRNTEAFF. As DNA, the CDR3 is TGCAGCGTTACTCAACCGGGACGGAACACTGAAGCTTTCTTT.

The chain joins TRBV6-5 to TRBJ1-1; D not certain. The CDR3 has 14 amino acids. Germline CDR1 is MNHEY and CDR2 is SVGAGI. The V and J ends lost 4 bases and 1 base respectively, with 10 bases between them. The CDR3 DNA reads TGTGCCAGCAGTTGGAGAGGAGCGAACACTGAAGCTTTCTTT. Translated: CASSWRGANTEAFF.

This chain connects TRBV18 to TRBJ1-5, with D hard to call. The CDR3 covers 14 residues. The V end lost 2 bases, the J end lost 5 bases, and 10 bases lay between the germline ends. CDR1 is KGHSH and CDR2 is LQKENI in the germline V gene. The CDR3 coding sequence is TGTGCCAGCTCACCAGGCAAGGCAGATCAGCCCCAGCATTTT. This encodes CASSPGKADQPQHF.

The sample holds a few counts of this clonotype. The CDR3 sequence is CASRQRQGTGELFF. The CDR3 bases are TGTGCCAGCAGGCAGCGACAGGGAACCGGGGAGCTGTTTTTT. This chain links TRBV3-1 with TRBJ2-2, with 7 nucleotides matching TRBD1. Germline values: CDR1 LGHDT, CDR2 YNNKEL (reference sequence). This CDR3 has 14 residues. Trimming cost V 6 bases and J 5 bases; bases outside gene matches: 6.

The V gene is TRBV10-3, the J gene TRBJ2-7; the D gene is possibly TRBD1 (6 bases). The CDR3 is 12 residues long. Trimming stripped 3 bases from V and 3 bases from J, with 6 bases between. Per germline, CDR1 ENHRY and CDR2 SYGVKD. Here the CDR3 reads CAISEQGYEQYF. Here the CDR3 DNA reads TGTGCCATCAGTGAACAGGGCTACGAGCAGTACTTC.

The chain employs TRBV6-5 and TRBJ1-1; tentative D call: TRBD1 (5 bases). Germline assignment: CDR1 MNHEY and CDR2 SVGAGI. The V and J ends lost 4 bases and 1 base respectively, with 16 bases between them. The length of the CDR3 is 16 residues. The CDR3 DNA is TGTGCCAGCAGTTGGGGCGTGGGCGTCACGAACACTGAAGCTTTCTTT. Its translation is CASSWGVGVTNTEAFF.

This clonotype was observed a few times. The chain joins TRBV7-9 to TRBJ2-7, with a tentative D call TRBD1 (6 bases). Between the trimmed V and J ends, which lost 5 bases and 2 bases, there was a span of 13 bases. CDR1 is SEHNR, CDR2 FQNEAQ, per germline (reference sequence). The length of the CDR3 is 14 residues. The CDR3 nucleotides read TGTGCCAGCAGCAAGGACAGTGGACCCTACGAGCAGTACTTC. It yields the protein CASSKDSGPYEQYF.

In DNA, the CDR3 is TGTGCCAGCAGTTTACGTCTGGGCGGGGGGCGGTACAATGAGCAGTTCTTC. Encoded protein: CASSLRLGGGRYNEQFF. The rearrangement links TRBV27 to TRBJ2-1; 8 bases agree with TRBD2. Germline lookup yields CDR1 MNHEY and CDR2 SMNVEV (reference sequence). CDR3 length equals 17 residues. Trimming removed 2 bases from V and 4 bases from J; junction bases left unmatched: 10.

This clonotype was picked up a small number of times. The rearrangement joins TRBV27 to TRBJ2-1, with TRBD1 identical over 7 bases. In germline, CDR1 is MNHEY, CDR2 SMNVEV (reference sequence). V lost 6 bases to trimming and J lost 4 bases; unmatched junction nucleotides: 9. The CDR3 totals 15 residues. The CDR3 loop reads CASSSPGTVYNEQFF. CDR3 coding DNA: TGTGCCAGCAGCTCCCCCGGGACAGTGTACAATGAGCAGTTCTTC.

CDR3 DNA sequence: TGTGCCAGCTCACCCGGGGGGGACCACAATGAGCAGTTCTTC. It specifies CASSPGGDHNEQFF. The V gene is TRBV18, the J gene TRBJ2-1; 8 bases map to TRBD2. Trimming cost V 3 bases and J 5 bases; bases outside gene matches: 3. This CDR3 has 14 amino acids. The germline V gene has CDR1 KGHSH and CDR2 LQKENI. The whole variable domain, filled in from reference TRBV18 and TRBJ2-1, reads NAGVMQNPRHLVRRRGQEARLRCSPMKGHSHVYWYRQLPEEGLKFMVYLQKENIIDESGMPKERFSAEFPKEGPSILRIQQVVRGDSAAYFCASSPGGDHNEQFFGPGTRLTVL.

The rearrangement links TRBV24-1 to TRBJ2-5; TRBD1 is a possible D gene (5 bases). The germline CDR1 and CDR2 sequences are KGHDR and SFDVKD. The CDR3 contains 15 residues. The ends were cut back, 4 bases at V and 2 bases at J, with 13 bases in the middle. CDR3 coding DNA: TGTGCCACCAGTGACCCCTCGACAGCACAAGAGACCCAGTACTTC. Protein: CATSDPSTAQETQYF.

This clonotype was found many times. The chain has TRBV5-1 and TRBJ2-7, with TRBD2 matching 9 bases. Germline trimming cut 4 bases from V and 7 bases from J; bases unmatched to any gene: 12. Germline V gives CDR1 SGHRS, CDR2 YFSETQ. The length of the CDR3 is 15 residues. The CDR3 loop is CASSVGGLAQGEQYF. The CDR3 DNA reads TGCGCCAGCAGCGTGGGAGGACTAGCGCAGGGGGAGCAGTACTTC.

This clonotype was counted at least ten times. The V gene is TRBV5-1, the J gene TRBJ2-1, with D perhaps TRBD2 (6 bases). V lost 2 bases, J lost 0 bases, and 9 bases lay in between. CDR1 and CDR2 (germline): SGHRS, YFSETQ. The CDR3 has 15 residues. The CDR3 reads CASSFGGSSYNEQFF. CDR3 sequence (DNA): TGCGCCAGCAGCTTTGGGGGGAGCTCCTACAATGAGCAGTTCTTC.

The V and J genes are TRBV7-2 and TRBJ2-7; TRBD2 aligns across 8 bases. The germline V gene has CDR1 SGHTA and CDR2 FQGNSA. The CDR3 covers 15 residues. With 0 bases clipped from V and 5 bases from J, the junction kept 6 bases outside the gene matches. CDR3 DNA sequence: TGTGCCAGCAGCTTAGCGGACGGGACTAGGGACGAGCAGTACTTC. Residues: CASSLADGTRDEQYF.

This clonotype was seen only a few times. V is TRBV20-1 and J is TRBJ1-1; D possibly corresponds to TRBD1 (6 bases). Germline V gene data show CDR1 as DFQATT and CDR2 as SNEGSKA (reference sequence). The V and J ends lost 6 bases and 5 bases respectively, with 13 bases between them. The CDR3 covers 12 residues. CDR3 nucleotide sequence: TGCAGTGCGAAACAGGGTGGAACTGAAGCTTTCTTT. This encodes CSAKQGGTEAFF.

V usage is TRBV7-8 and J usage is TRBJ2-3; the D is unclear. CDR3 length equals 11 residues. V was clipped by 5 bases and J by 8 bases, with 8 bases between them. CDR1 and CDR2 from the germline V gene are SGHVS and FQNEAQ. This CDR3 is CASSDGFTQYF. CDR3 DNA sequence: TGTGCCAGCAGCGATGGATTTACGCAGTATTTT.

The chain is built from TRBV28 and TRBJ2-1; 7 bases agree with TRBD2. Germline assignment: CDR1 MDHEN and CDR2 SYDVKM. This CDR3 is built from 14 residues. Germline trimming cut 4 bases from V and 7 bases from J; bases unmatched to any gene: 7. CDR3 DNA sequence: TGTGCCAGCAGTTCCCTCACTAGCGCTAATGAGCAGTTCTTC. Residues: CASSSLTSANEQFF.

This chain joins TRBV20-1 and TRBJ1-5; maybe TRBD1 (5 bases). V was shortened by 3 bases and J by 1 base, with 13 bases between the two germline ends. Germline CDR1 and CDR2: DFQATT and SNEGSKA (reference sequence). The CDR3 is 15 residues long. The CDR3 region is CSASSGGVSNQPQHF. The CDR3 region has the DNA TGCAGTGCTAGTTCCGGGGGGGTAAGCAATCAGCCCCAGCATTTT.

The rearrangement links TRBV20-1 to TRBJ1-2; TRBD1 is a possible D gene (6 bases). V lost 0 bases and J 2 bases, leaving 13 bases between the germline ends. Per germline, CDR1 DFQATT and CDR2 SNEGSKA (reference sequence). This CDR3 is built from 15 residues. As DNA, the CDR3 is TGCAGTGCTAGAGAGAGCGGGGGCTGGAACTATGGCTACACCTTC. It yields the protein CSARESGGWNYGYTF.

This clonotype has just a few counts. This sequence joins TRBV7-9 and TRBJ2-3, with 8 nucleotides matching TRBD2. Germline loops: CDR1 SEHNR, CDR2 FQNEAQ (reference sequence). With 2 bases clipped from V and 0 bases from J, the junction kept 4 bases outside the gene matches. This CDR3 has 16 residues. In DNA form, the CDR3 reads TGTGCCAGCAGCTTACGAGCGGGGGTGAGCACAGATACGCAGTATTTT. Residues: CASSLRAGVSTDTQYF.

The rearrangement joins TRBV7-9 to TRBJ1-1; 8 nucleotides line up with TRBD1. In germline, CDR1 is SEHNR, CDR2 FQNEAQ (reference sequence). CDR3 length equals 14 residues. V dropped 5 bases and J dropped 5; count of bases not matched to a gene: 7. The CDR3 loop reads CASSPGGLETEAFF. The CDR3 nucleotides are TGTGCCAGCAGCCCAGGGGGCTTGGAGACTGAAGCTTTCTTT.

This chain links TRBV28 with TRBJ1-2; the D is unclear. Germline V gene lookup returns CDR1 MDHEN and CDR2 SYDVKM. Trimming removed 2 bases at V and 4 bases at J, with 17 bases between. This CDR3 has 16 amino acids. The CDR3 region is CASSLEGPNDGYGYTF. Written as DNA, the CDR3 is TGTGCCAGCAGTTTAGAGGGCCCAAACGATGGCTATGGCTACACCTTC.

The chain is built from TRBV9 and TRBJ2-3, with 8 positions matching TRBD2. The J segment lost 5 bases and the V segment lost 2 bases, leaving 7 bases of the junction unmatched. Germline assignment: CDR1 SGDLS and CDR2 YYNGEE. The CDR3 is 15 amino acids. The CDR3 loop reads CASSVSGSGRDTQYF. The CDR3 DNA is TGTGCCAGCAGCGTCAGCGGGAGTGGGAGAGATACGCAGTATTTT.

This clonotype appeared a few times. The CDR3 coding sequence is TGCAGTGCTAGAGGCGCTGGGCAGGGGGCGACAGATACGCAGTATTTT. This sequence encodes CSARGAGQGATDTQYF. The chain links TRBV20-1 to TRBJ2-3, with 8 bases identical to TRBD1. V shed 1 base, J shed 3 bases, and the junction held 9 bases outside the gene matches. The CDR3 runs 16 residues. Per the germline V gene, CDR1 is DFQATT and CDR2 is SNEGSKA (reference sequence).

The V call is TRBV13, the J call TRBJ2-7, with TRBD1 as a possible D gene (5 bases). The CDR3 is 14 amino acids. CDR1 and CDR2 (germline): PRHDT, FYEKMQ (reference sequence). The V end was cut by 3 bases, the J end by 5 bases, with 14 bases between. This CDR3 reads CASSFSRVWHEQYF. CDR3 sequence (DNA): TGTGCCAGCAGCTTCTCCAGGGTTTGGCACGAGCAGTACTTC.

The V call is TRBV21-1, the J call TRBJ1-1; TRBD1 is the table's D call, not checked against the DNA. TRBV21-1 is a listed pseudogene. The CDR3 extends over 16 amino acids. CDR3 sequence reads: CASSKKGDRVATEAFF. The DNA of the CDR3 is TGTGCCAGCAGCAAAAAGGGCGACAGGGTGGCTACTGAAGCTTTCTTT.

Many counts were recorded for this clonotype. V and J are TRBV29-1 and TRBJ2-1, with D unresolved. CDR1 and CDR2 from the germline V gene are SQVTM and ANQGSEA. Between the trimmed V and J ends, which lost 3 bases and 10 bases, there was a span of 7 bases. The CDR3 is 10 amino acids. The CDR3 sequence: CSVDETEQFF. DNA for the CDR3: TGCAGCGTTGATGAGACCGAGCAGTTCTTC.